This record concerns one TCR beta chain sequence. This clonotype was seen a few times. Its antigen remains unidentified. No clone much larger than this one lies a single base away; base qualities are absent. The data were produced on an Illumina NovaSeq 6000. TCRalpha and TCRbeta cDNA libraries were built by 5'RACE with constant-segment primers, adding sample barcodes and unique molecular identifiers. RNA was extracted from every sample with Trizol reagent. Amplification of the libraries took two PCR steps, and the second step added a second sample barcode plus Illumina TruSeq adapters. Sequencing of libraries was performed on an Illumina NovaSeq with 2 x 150 bp paired-end reads. Turning to the authors' computational methods: The reads were demultiplexed and collapsed into UMI-guided consensus sequences using migec v1.2.7. Using mixcr v2.1.11, UMI consensuses were aligned to TRA and TRB V and J templates and then assembled into clonotypes. Expanded or contracted clonotypes were those called significant by both edgeR and NoisET, with noise models trained on biological replicates. For edgeR calls, the thresholds were a false discovery rate-adjusted p below 0.01 and a log2 fold-change of 1. As an exploratory analysis of dynamics, max-normalized trajectories of the 1000 most abundant clonotypes were examined with PCA combined with hierarchical clustering. The CD4 or CD8 phenotype of responding clones was assigned using the separately sequenced CD4+ and CD8+ repertoires. The public reads were quality trimmed at Q25 with fastp and then assembled into clones with MiXCR by TCRdb, keeping productive beta chains. Rows are unified per CDR3 protein, each entry keeping the most common DNA and genes. The V and J calls were determined by TCRdb, not by the authors. The sample table records over 400,000 distinct CDR3 sequences; 20% to 30% of these occur just once. The ten top clones hold 13% of the sample.

Ficoll-Paque density gradient centrifugation was used to isolate PBMCs. This record comes from a study of T-cell memory formation after mild COVID-19 (dated by TCRdb to the early 2020s). Broadly, across the study: Most TCR sequence clusters were specific to one of the two donors. In a couple of donors, T-cell clones that expanded and contracted after mild COVID-19 were tracked by sequencing TCRalpha and TCRbeta repertoires over time. Two young, previously healthy adult volunteers made up the cohort, one male and one female.

The research as a whole found: Only a couple of mild cases were covered in the study, and larger cohorts including severe cases with pre-infection samples were considered necessary. Whether the second-wave clones peaking on day 37 were SARS-CoV-2 specific was not confirmed. Some responding clones were found in pre-infection memory, which suggests that pre-existing cross-reactive memory T cells took part in the SARS-CoV-2 response. Balanced CD4/CD8 phenotypes were observed for clones contracting from day 15 to 85, whereas a bias towards CD4+ was observed for a second wave of clones expanding from day 15 to 37. Contracting CD4+ clones turned up mainly in the CM and EM memory subsets, whereas EMRA was where CD8+ clones were enriched.

Sequencing was carried out using PBMCs or a T cell subset sorted from them (not recorded which). The sequence was collected from an adult woman who had mild COVID-19 (a few samples of this study predate the infection). The sample titles of this study are shuffled in the database, so cell type and time point are left out; the donor was told from shared clones.

CDR3 sequence: CSVGRILSNYGYTF. The nucleotide sequence reads as follows: TGCAGCGTTGGCCGGATCTTATCTAACTATGGCTACACCTTC. The sequence links TRBV29-1 to TRBJ1-2; no D gene can be assigned with confidence. V loses 4 bases, J loses 0 bases, and the germline ends lie 12 bases apart. Via the germline V gene, CDR1 is SQVTM and CDR2 ANQGSEA. CDR3 length: 14 amino acids, cysteine to phenylalanine. Only CDR3 DNA is held: 42 bases, read in frame from base 1.